The clone carrying this T cell receptor (beta chain) occurred a few times. The target antigen is unknown. Sequenced material consisted of expressed TCRB transcripts (all of the isolated RNA was reverse transcribed). TCRdb keeps only in-frame clones here, not all; method: immunoSEQ multiplex PCR. The table records just over 600,000 clones, around 16% of them present only once. The data were taken from a study of beta chain features in type 1 diabetes. General observations from the study: Among all four CD4+ subsets, Type 1 diabetes patients had TCRB CDR3s that were moderately but significantly shorter.

There are 14 residues in the CDR3. Germline V lookup: CDR1 SGHRS, CDR2 YFSETQ. After removal of 3 bases from V and 4 bases from J, the junction contained 5 bases not matched to a gene. Without exception, sorted populations had purity beyond 95%. Sequenced: naive CD4+ T cells from blood. This sequence was found in a man between 18 and 35 years old in good health. This chain uses TRBV5-1 with TRBJ1-2; 8 bases match TRBD1. The CDR3 DNA is TGCGCCAGCAGCTCTCCGGGACAGGCCTATGGCTACACCTTC. Protein product: CASSSPGQAYGYTF.